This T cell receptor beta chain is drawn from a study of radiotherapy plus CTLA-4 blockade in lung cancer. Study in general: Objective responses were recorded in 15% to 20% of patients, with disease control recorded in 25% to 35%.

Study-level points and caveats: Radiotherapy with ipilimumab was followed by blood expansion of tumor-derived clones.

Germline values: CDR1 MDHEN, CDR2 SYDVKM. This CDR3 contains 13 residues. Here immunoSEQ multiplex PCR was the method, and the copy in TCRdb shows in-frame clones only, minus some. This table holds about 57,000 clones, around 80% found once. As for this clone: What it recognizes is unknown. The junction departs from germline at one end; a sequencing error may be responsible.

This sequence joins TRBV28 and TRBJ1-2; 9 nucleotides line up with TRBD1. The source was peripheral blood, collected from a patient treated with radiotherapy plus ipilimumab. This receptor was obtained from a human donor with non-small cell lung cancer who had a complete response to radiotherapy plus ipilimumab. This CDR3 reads CASSTPATGGLHF. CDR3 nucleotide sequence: TGTGCCAGCAGTACTCCTGCGACAGGGGGGCTCCACTTC.